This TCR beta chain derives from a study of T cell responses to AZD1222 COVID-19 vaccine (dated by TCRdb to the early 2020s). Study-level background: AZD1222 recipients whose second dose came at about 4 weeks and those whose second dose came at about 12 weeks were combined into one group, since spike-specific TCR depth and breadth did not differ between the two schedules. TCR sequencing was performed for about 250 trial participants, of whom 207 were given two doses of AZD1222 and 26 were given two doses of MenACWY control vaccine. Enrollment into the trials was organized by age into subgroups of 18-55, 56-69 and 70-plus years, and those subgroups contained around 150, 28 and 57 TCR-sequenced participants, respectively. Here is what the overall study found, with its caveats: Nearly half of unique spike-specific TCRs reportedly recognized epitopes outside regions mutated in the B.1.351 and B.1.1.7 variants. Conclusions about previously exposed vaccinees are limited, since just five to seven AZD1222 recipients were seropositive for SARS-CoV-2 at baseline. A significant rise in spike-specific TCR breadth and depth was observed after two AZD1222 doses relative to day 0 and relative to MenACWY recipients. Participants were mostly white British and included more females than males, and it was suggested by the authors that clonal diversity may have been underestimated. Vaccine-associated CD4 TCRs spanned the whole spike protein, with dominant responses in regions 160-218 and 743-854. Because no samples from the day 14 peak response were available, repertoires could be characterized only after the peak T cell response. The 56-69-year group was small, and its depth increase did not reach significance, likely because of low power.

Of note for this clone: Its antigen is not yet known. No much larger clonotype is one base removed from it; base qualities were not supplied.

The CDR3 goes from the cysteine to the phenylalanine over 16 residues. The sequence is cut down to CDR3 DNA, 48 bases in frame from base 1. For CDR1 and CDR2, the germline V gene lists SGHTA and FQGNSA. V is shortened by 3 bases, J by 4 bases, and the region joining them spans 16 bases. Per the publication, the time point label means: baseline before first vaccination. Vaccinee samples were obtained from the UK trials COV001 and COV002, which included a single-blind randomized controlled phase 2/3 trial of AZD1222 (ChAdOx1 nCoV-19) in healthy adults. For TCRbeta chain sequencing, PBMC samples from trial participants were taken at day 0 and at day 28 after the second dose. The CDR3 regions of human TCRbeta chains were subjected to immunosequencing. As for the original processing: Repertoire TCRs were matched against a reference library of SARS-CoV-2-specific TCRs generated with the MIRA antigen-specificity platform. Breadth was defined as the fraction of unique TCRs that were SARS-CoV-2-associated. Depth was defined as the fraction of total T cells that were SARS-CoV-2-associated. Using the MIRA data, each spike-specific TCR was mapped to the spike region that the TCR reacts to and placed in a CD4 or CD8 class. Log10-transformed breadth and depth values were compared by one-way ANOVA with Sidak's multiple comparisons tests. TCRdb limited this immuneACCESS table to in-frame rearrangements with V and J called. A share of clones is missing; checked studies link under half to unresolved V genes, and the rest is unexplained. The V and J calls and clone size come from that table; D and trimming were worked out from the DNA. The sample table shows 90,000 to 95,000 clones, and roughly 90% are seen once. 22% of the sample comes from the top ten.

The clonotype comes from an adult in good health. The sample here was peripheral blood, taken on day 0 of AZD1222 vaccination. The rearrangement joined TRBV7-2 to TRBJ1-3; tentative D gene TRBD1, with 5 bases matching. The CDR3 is CASSFEGTIRGNTIYF. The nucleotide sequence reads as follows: TGTGCCAGCAGCTTTGAAGGGACTATTCGCGGAAACACCATATATTTT. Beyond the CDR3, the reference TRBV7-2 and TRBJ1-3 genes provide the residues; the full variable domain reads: GAGVSQSPSNKVTEKGKDVELRCDPISGHTALYWYRQSLGQGLEFLIYFQGNSAPDKSGLPSDRFSAERTGGSVSTLTIQRTQQEDSAVYLCASSFEGTIRGNTIYFGEGSWLTVV.